One T cell receptor beta chain is described in this entry. Its antigen remains unidentified. This sample was included in a study of cytomegalovirus exposure and HLA in healthy donors. Study findings and constraints: A later analysis, which compared TCR beta chains of equal frequency, found the HLA-associated ones more clonally expanded.

This CDR3 is built from 17 residues. Trimming left V 2 bases short and J 2 bases short, with 15 bases between. The germline V gene encodes CDR1 MNHNS and CDR2 SASEGT. It was with 60 Vbeta and 13 Jbeta primers that the PCR ran. Some clones are missing from TCRdb's copy, which holds only in-frame ones; the method was immunoSEQ multiplex PCR. The profile shows over 100,000 clones, approximately 70% of them singletons. This receptor was identified in a woman aged 25 to 45 in good health and CMV-seronegative. The sequenced material came from PBMCs. This chain connects TRBV6-1 to TRBJ2-2; D may be TRBD2 (6 bases). The CDR3 sequence is CASSERARDLNTGELFF. The DNA of the CDR3 is TGTGCCAGCAGTGAAAGGGCCCGGGACTTAAACACCGGGGAGCTGTTTTTT.